The 25 T cell receptor beta chains listed next were all sequenced from one sample in a study of shared clonotypes between healthy human individuals. Assay: immunoSEQ multiplex PCR; the TCRdb copy retains only in-frame clones and omits some. The profile covers roughly 1,100,000 clones, with around 74% appearing a single time and approximately 1.3% taken by the ten largest. The sample consisted of memory CD4+ T cells sorted from blood. The sample's subset: CD45RA-negative fraction. Receptor source: a man aged 18 to 29 in good health.

This sequence joins TRBV11-2 and TRBJ1-1, with unresolved D. The germline CDR1 and CDR2 sequences are SGHAT and FQNNGV. Trimming took off 3 bases at V and 7 bases at J, with 6 bases between the two ends. The CDR3 length is 11 residues. Here the CDR3 reads CASSLGIEAFF. CDR3 sequence (DNA): TGTGCCAGCAGCTTGGGAATTGAAGCTTTCTTT.

In the case of this clone: The identical CDR3 is also encoded by other nucleotide sequences in the sample. The J gene is TRBJ2-7, the V gene TRBV5-1; D uncertain. Germline V CDR1 and CDR2: SGHRS, YFSETQ. V gave up 5 bases and J gave up 1 base, with 7 bases separating them. This CDR3 is 12 amino acids long. CDR3: CASSPGSYEQYF. In nucleotides, the CDR3 is TGCGCCAGCAGTCCCGGGTCCTACGAGCAGTACTTC.

The chain combines TRBV5-1 with TRBJ2-2; the D gene is possibly TRBD2 (5 bases). The CDR3 totals 15 residues. Germline CDR1 reads SGHRS; CDR2 reads YFSETQ. Trimming took 2 bases from V and 5 from J, leaving 13 bases between them. CDR3 region: CASSFGVSGTGELFF. For the CDR3, the DNA is TGCGCCAGCAGCTTTGGGGTCTCGGGGACCGGGGAGCTGTTTTTT.

The chain carries TRBV7-2 and TRBJ2-3, with TRBD2 matching over 11 bases. J lost 2 bases, V lost 5 bases, and 6 bases had no gene match. CDR1 is SGHTA, CDR2 FQGNSA, per germline. The CDR3 sequence is 16 residues long. The CDR3 is CASSPVSGRVTDTQYF. CDR3 DNA: TGTGCCAGCAGCCCGGTTAGCGGGAGGGTCACAGATACGCAGTATTTT.

The V and J genes are TRBV18 and TRBJ1-1; D unresolved. This CDR3 comprises 13 residues. V lost 2 bases to trimming and J lost 9 bases, with 13 bases between them. CDR1 KGHSH and CDR2 LQKENI come from the germline V gene. The CDR3 is CASSPEMEGKAFF. The CDR3 bases are TGTGCCAGCTCACCAGAAATGGAGGGAAAAGCTTTCTTT. Drawing the rest from reference TRBV18 and TRBJ1-1, the complete variable domain is NAGVMQNPRHLVRRRGQEARLRCSPMKGHSHVYWYRQLPEEGLKFMVYLQKENIIDESGMPKERFSAEFPKEGPSILRIQQVVRGDSAAYFCASSPEMEGKAFFGQGTRLTVV.

The chain links TRBV6-1 to TRBJ2-7; D remains ambiguous. V was clipped by 11 bases and J by 3 bases, with 11 bases between them. This CDR3 comprises 11 residues. In germline, CDR1 is MNHNS, CDR2 SASEGT. In DNA, the CDR3 is TGTGCCGGCTCAGTTGACTACGAGCAGTACTTC. Amino acids: CAGSVDYEQYF.

This sequence joins TRBV4-1 and TRBJ1-1; D possibly corresponds to TRBD1 (6 bases). The V gene lost 4 bases and the J gene lost 1 base, with 13 bases spanning the gap. The length of the CDR3 is 15 residues. CDR1 and CDR2 (germline): MGHRA, YSYEKL. The CDR3 protein is CASSPPGHPNTEAFF. DNA of the CDR3: TGCGCCAGCAGCCCTCCGGGACACCCGAACACTGAAGCTTTCTTT.

The chain carries TRBV7-6 and TRBJ2-1, with D perhaps being TRBD1 or TRBD2 (5 bases each). V lost 5 bases to trimming and J lost 12 bases, with 26 bases between them. The CDR3 has 16 residues. Germline CDR1 and CDR2: SGHVS and FNYEAQ. This chain's CDR3 is CASSPSRDGTKIRQFF. In nucleotides, the CDR3 is TGTGCCAGCAGCCCTAGCCGTGATGGGACCAAAATTCGGCAGTTCTTC.

The V gene is TRBV6-5, the J gene TRBJ1-3, with D maybe TRBD1 (6 bases). Per germline, CDR1 MNHEY and CDR2 SVGAGI. V was pared by 6 bases and J by 2 bases, with 14 bases between. This CDR3 is 15 amino acids long. CDR3 residues: CASSPGQRPGNTIYF. CDR3 coding DNA: TGTGCCAGCAGCCCCGGACAGAGACCTGGAAACACCATATATTTT.

A word on this clone: Compared with germline, one end of the junction differs, possibly owing to a read error. The genes are TRBV5-5 and TRBJ1-2, with D possibly being TRBD1 (5 bases). Per the germline V gene, CDR1 is SGHKS and CDR2 is YYEKEE (reference sequence). The CDR3 runs to 17 residues. CDR3 region: CASSQETAQGLGYGYTF. CDR3 bases: TGCGCCAGCAGCCAAGAAACGGCCCAGGGATTGGGGTATGGCTACACCTTC.

This rearrangement joins TRBV6-1 to TRBJ1-5; D is uncertain. Per the germline V gene, CDR1 is MNHNS and CDR2 is SASEGT. V dropped 2 bases and J dropped 6 bases, with 20 bases sitting between them. This CDR3 contains 17 residues. The CDR3 loop reads CASSELMAPMVSQPQHF. DNA for the CDR3: TGTGCCAGCAGTGAATTAATGGCTCCCATGGTGAGTCAGCCCCAGCATTTT.

The V call is TRBV6-1, the J call TRBJ2-5; tentatively, D is TRBD2 (5 bases). V was clipped by 7 bases and J by 4 bases, with 19 bases between them. CDR3 length: 15 amino acids. Germline lookup yields CDR1 MNHNS and CDR2 SASEGT. The CDR3 spells CASISGMLGGETQYF. The CDR3 coding sequence is TGTGCCAGCATCTCCGGGATGCTAGGTGGAGAGACCCAGTACTTC.

The genes are TRBV19 and TRBJ1-1, with D hard to call. V shed 6 bases and J shed 10 bases, with 18 bases lying between them. CDR1 is LNHDA, CDR2 SQIVND, per germline (reference sequence). The CDR3 is 13 residues long. The CDR3 sequence is CASRPGPSLGAFF. CDR3 in DNA: TGTGCCAGTAGACCCGGGCCCAGTCTTGGAGCTTTCTTT.

This clone was found a few times. The chain is built from TRBV6-5 and TRBJ2-7; 14 bases fit TRBD2. The CDR3 is 14 residues long. From germline, CDR1 is MNHEY and CDR2 SVGAGI. The ends lost 0 bases at V and 12 bases at J; junction bases unmatched: 4. CDR3 protein: CASSYSGTSGGLYF. For the CDR3, the DNA is TGTGCCAGCAGTTACTCAGGGACTAGCGGGGGCCTGTACTTC.

The rearrangement joins TRBV19 to TRBJ1-3, with D possibly being TRBD1 (6 bases). The V end was cut by 2 bases, the J end by 0 bases, with 14 bases between. The CDR3 consists of 17 residues. Germline V gene sequence: CDR1 LNHDA, CDR2 SQIVND (reference sequence). CDR3 sequence: CASSITQGSNSGNTIYF. The CDR3 region has the DNA TGTGCCAGTAGTATAACCCAGGGGTCGAACTCTGGAAACACCATATATTTT. Based on the CDR3 plus reference TRBV19 and TRBJ1-3, the full variable domain is DGGITQSPKYLFRKEGQNVTLSCEQNLNHDAMYWYRQDPGQGLRLIYYSQIVNDFQKGDIAEGYSVSREKKESFPLTVTSAQKNPTAFYLCASSITQGSNSGNTIYFGEGSWLTVV.

This clone was picked up one time. The chain couples TRBV18 to TRBJ1-1; 10 bases agree with TRBD1. This CDR3 is 13 amino acids long. Germline lookup yields CDR1 KGHSH and CDR2 LQKENI. After removal of 4 bases from V and 11 bases from J, the junction contained 7 bases not matched to a gene. The CDR3 region has the DNA TGTGCCAGCTCACTGGCAGGGGACAGGGGCGCTTTCTTT. This codes for CASSLAGDRGAFF. The complete variable domain, with remaining parts taken from reference TRBV18 and TRBJ1-1, reads NAGVMQNPRHLVRRRGQEARLRCSPMKGHSHVYWYRQLPEEGLKFMVYLQKENIIDESGMPKERFSAEFPKEGPSILRIQQVVRGDSAAYFCASSLAGDRGAFFGQGTRLTVV.

The chain is built from TRBV11-3 and TRBJ2-3, with D hard to call. V was shortened by 6 bases and J by 2 bases, with 9 bases between the two germline ends. CDR1 and CDR2 (germline): SGHNT, YENEEA. This CDR3 spans 13 amino acids. CDR3 sequence reads: CASSPKSTDTQYF. In DNA, the CDR3 is TGTGCCAGCAGTCCCAAATCCACAGATACGCAGTATTTT. Based on the CDR3 plus reference TRBV11-3 and TRBJ2-3, the full variable domain is EAGVVQSPRYKIIEKKQPVAFWCNPISGHNTLYWYLQNLGQGPELLIRYENEEAVDDSQLPKDRFSAERLKGVDSTLKIQPAELGDSAVYLCASSPKSTDTQYFGPGTRLTVL.

The V call is TRBV5-1, the J call TRBJ2-7; tentative D call: TRBD1 (5 bases). Germline CDR1 SGHRS, CDR2 YFSETQ. V was clipped by 4 bases and J by 6 bases, with 14 bases between them. The CDR3 spans 13 residues. The CDR3 DNA reads as TGCGCCAGCAGCCAGGGCCCACTCCGCGAGCAGTACTTC. Its translation is CASSQGPLREQYF.

The chain combines TRBV25-1 with TRBJ2-6, with D perhaps TRBD2 (5 bases). The CDR3 runs to 15 residues. The germline CDR1 and CDR2 sequences are MGHDK and SYGVNS. Trimming cost V 6 bases and J 2 bases, with 11 bases left between them. CDR3 amino acids: CASSQGGPGANVLTF. The CDR3 DNA follows: TGTGCCAGCAGCCAAGGAGGCCCTGGGGCCAACGTCCTGACTTTC.

The J gene is TRBJ1-5, the V gene TRBV6-5; D is ambiguous. Trimming removed 5 bases from V and 5 bases from J, with 7 bases in between. CDR1 and CDR2 (germline): MNHEY, SVGAGI. The CDR3 loop spans 12 amino acids. The CDR3 region is CASSTRDQPQHF. The CDR3, as DNA: TGTGCCAGCAGTACTCGAGATCAGCCCCAGCATTTT.

V and J are TRBV11-2 and TRBJ2-5, with D perhaps being TRBD1 or TRBD2 (5 bases each). Trimming took off 4 bases at V and 4 bases at J, with 19 bases between the two ends. Germline CDR1 SGHAT, CDR2 FQNNGV. The CDR3 extends over 16 amino acids. CDR3 sequence: CASSSGHARSVETQYF. The CDR3 nucleotides are TGTGCCAGCAGCTCGGGGCATGCCCGTTCAGTAGAGACCCAGTACTTC.

The V call is TRBV10-3, the J call TRBJ1-2; 7 bases map to TRBD1. V lost 8 bases and J lost 2; bases outside the gene matches: 5. The CDR3 consists of 13 residues. Per germline, CDR1 ENHRY and CDR2 SYGVKD. In DNA, the CDR3 is TGTGCCATCTTCCAGGGGGGGAACTATGGCTACACCTTC. This encodes CAIFQGGNYGYTF.

In regard to this clone: One end of the junction varies from germline; a read error may be responsible. The chain uses TRBV27 and TRBJ2-2; 12 positions agree with TRBD2. The CDR3 loop spans 14 amino acids. Germline V lookup: CDR1 MNHEY, CDR2 SMNVEV (reference sequence). This CDR3 reads CASRPGLAGGGLFF. The CDR3 coding sequence is TGTGCCAGCAGGCCCGGCCTAGCGGGAGGGGGGCTGTTTTTT.

The gene calls are TRBV7-9 and TRBJ1-2; D is undetermined. The CDR3 length is 14 residues. V lost 1 base and J lost 4, with 10 bases in between. Germline V gene data show CDR1 as SEHNR and CDR2 as FQNEAQ (reference sequence). CDR3 protein: CASSLDGGGYGYTF. The CDR3 nucleotides read TGTGCCAGCAGCTTAGATGGAGGAGGCTATGGCTACACCTTC.

The genes are TRBV27 and TRBJ2-5; D is undetermined. Trimming shortened V by 0 bases and J by 0 bases, and 8 bases separated the two germline ends. The CDR3 sequence is 15 residues long. CDR1 is MNHEY, CDR2 SMNVEV, per germline (reference sequence). The CDR3 sequence is CASSLSWNNQETQYF. CDR3 coding DNA: TGTGCCAGCAGTTTATCGTGGAACAACCAAGAGACCCAGTACTTC.